The T cell receptor beta chain under discussion was sequenced for a study of T cell changes during pregnancy in multiple sclerosis. Germline CDR1 SGHDT, CDR2 YYEEEE. This CDR3 is built from 15 residues. Of note for this clone: A read error may account for a junction end that differs from germline.

Profiled with immunoSEQ multiplex PCR; TCRdb holds only in-frame clones, not every one. The sample shows about 46,000 clones, 91% of them seen only once. The origin of this receptor is a female donor with multiple sclerosis, enrolled in a pregnancy study. The sequencing used CD8+ T cells from peripheral blood mononuclear cells, collected after pregnancy. This sequence joins TRBV5-6 and TRBJ2-1; 7 bases line up with TRBD2. CDR3 nucleotides: TGTGCCAGCAGCCCTGTAGAGACTAGCTACCATGAGCAGTTCTTC. It translates to CASSPVETSYHEQFF.